This T cell receptor beta chain originates from a study of T cells after yellow fever vaccination. Overall study context: In the case of low-cell-number fractions, SMART-Seq v4 Ultra Low Input was used for preparation.

In regard to this clonotype: Relative to the germline gene, one junction end is altered; a read error may explain this.

From the 5' RACE reads, TCRdb called clonotypes with MiXCR, one entry per CDR3 protein. The sample shows tens of thousands of distinct CDR3 sequences, 7.5% to 8% of them seen only once. CDR1 MNHEY and CDR2 SMNVEV come from the germline V gene (reference sequence). This CDR3 comprises 11 residues. The specimen comprised CD8+ T cells sorted from PBMCs, sampled on the day of the yellow fever booster vaccination. This TCR came from a man aged 25-45 years who received the YFV17D yellow fever vaccine. J is TRBJ2-1 and V is TRBV27; no clear D gene. In DNA, the CDR3 is TGTGTCAGCAGTTTTGCCCGATTGCAGTTCTTC. Translating it yields CVSSFARLQFF.